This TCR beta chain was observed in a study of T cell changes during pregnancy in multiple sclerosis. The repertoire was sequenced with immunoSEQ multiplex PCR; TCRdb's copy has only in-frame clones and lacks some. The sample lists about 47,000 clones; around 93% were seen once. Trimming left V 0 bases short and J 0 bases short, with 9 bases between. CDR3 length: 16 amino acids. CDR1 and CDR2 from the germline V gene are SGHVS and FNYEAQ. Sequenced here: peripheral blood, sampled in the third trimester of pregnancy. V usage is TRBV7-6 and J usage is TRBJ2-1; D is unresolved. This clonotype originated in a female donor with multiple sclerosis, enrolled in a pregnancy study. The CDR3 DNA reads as TGTGCCAGCAGCTTAGCTGGAGCGAGCTCCTACAATGAGCAGTTCTTC. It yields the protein CASSLAGASSYNEQFF.